This TCR beta chain is from a study of T cell responses to AZD1222 COVID-19 vaccine. General study results and limits: Unmutated variant regions reportedly attract nearly half of all spike-specific TCRs. The span of vaccine-associated CD4 TCRs extended across spike, with dominance at 160-218 and 743-854. In a largely white British group with more females than males, clonal diversity was possibly underestimated.

On this clone: Its target is unknown.

Here immunoSEQ multiplex PCR was the method, and the copy in TCRdb shows in-frame clones only, minus some. The sample shows fewer than 150,000 clones, roughly 91% of them seen only once. Germline V gene lookup returns CDR1 LNHDA and CDR2 SQIVND (reference sequence). The CDR3 is 15 residues long. Losses at the gene ends were 3 bases for V and 3 bases for J; bases not matched to a gene: 6. Pooling was applied to second doses at about 4 or about 12 weeks. The clonotype was recovered from an adult who received the AZD1222 COVID-19 vaccine. The chain combines TRBV19 with TRBJ2-3; 7 bases align to TRBD1. The sequencing used peripheral blood, collected 28 days after the second AZD1222 dose. The CDR3 region is CASSIGRGRTDTQYF. CDR3 DNA: TGTGCCAGTAGTATCGGCAGGGGGAGAACAGATACGCAGTATTTT.